This record looks at one TCR beta chain sequence and its context. Its specificity is unknown. The record originates from a study of cytomegalovirus exposure and HLA in healthy donors. Regarding the study as a whole: From TCR beta sequences, most subjects' HLA-A and HLA-B alleles were reportedly predicted accurately. Confirmation in vitro established that a few CMV-associated chains were specific for CMV antigens.

In the PCR, 60 Vbeta and 13 Jbeta primers were used. Produced via immunoSEQ multiplex PCR; TCRdb's table is partial and in-frame only. The table shows around 140,000 clones, with approximately 63% occurring only once. Germline CDR1 SGHRS, CDR2 YFSETQ. CDR3 length: 15 residues. Losses at the gene ends were 4 bases for V and 6 bases for J; bases not matched to a gene: 11. The sequence was obtained from a woman aged 55-69 years in good health and CMV-seropositive. The J gene is TRBJ2-3, the V gene TRBV5-1, with TRBD2 identical over 7 bases. The specimen was PBMCs. This CDR3 is CASSGGGSLADTQYF. The CDR3 DNA follows: TGCGCCAGCAGCGGGGGGGGGTCCTTAGCGGATACGCAGTATTTT.